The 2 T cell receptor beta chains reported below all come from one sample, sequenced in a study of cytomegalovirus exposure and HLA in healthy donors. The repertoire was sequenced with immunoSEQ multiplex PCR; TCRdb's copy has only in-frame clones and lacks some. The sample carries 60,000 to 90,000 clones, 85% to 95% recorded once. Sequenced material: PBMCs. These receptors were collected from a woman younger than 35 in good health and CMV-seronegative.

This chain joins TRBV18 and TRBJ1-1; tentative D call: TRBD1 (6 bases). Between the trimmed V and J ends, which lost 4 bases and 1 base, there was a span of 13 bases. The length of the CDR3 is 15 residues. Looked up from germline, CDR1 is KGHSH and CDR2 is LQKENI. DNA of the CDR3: TGTGCCAGCTCACTTACCACGGACAGGAACACTGAAGCTTTCTTT. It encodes CASSLTTDRNTEAFF.

The CDR3 coding sequence is TGTGCCAGCAGTACCAGGGGTGGCTCTGGAAACACCATATATTTT. As protein: CASSTRGGSGNTIYF. The chain employs TRBV25-1 and TRBJ1-3; TRBD1 might be the D (6 bases). Germline V gene lookup returns CDR1 MGHDK and CDR2 SYGVNS. V was shortened by 5 bases and J by 0 bases, with 11 bases between the two germline ends. This CDR3 contains 15 residues.